The sequence of this TCR beta chain was determined in a study of human T cells and chemical hapten exposure. At the level of the study: An area of 2 cm by around 2 cm on upper inner arm skin received 2% DPC for sensitization.

TCRdb called the RACE reads again in MiXCR, with one record for every CDR3 protein. The sample includes 300,000 to 450,000 distinct CDR3 sequences, about 4.8% of them seen just once. Whole-study results and caveats: DPC sensitization left the count of TCRs above 1 in 1000 unchanged.

The sample's time point: patch test 1, 2 weeks after DPC sensitization. The treatment here: therapeutic diphenylcyclopropenone sensitization with weekly scalp DPC. The sample holds a few counts of this clonotype. Antigen: not known. Germline-derived CDR1 and CDR2 are MNHEY and SMNVEV (reference sequence). Trimming removed 0 bases at V and 0 bases at J, with 15 bases between. This CDR3 spans 17 amino acids. The sample in question was whole blood, obtained in connection with sensitization to the hapten diphenylcyclopropenone (DPC). This receptor was identified in a woman aged 45-59 years with alopecia areata. Some clones in this sample may be carry-over from other donors' samples. The chain couples TRBV27 to TRBJ2-7, with unresolved D. The CDR3 here is CASSLSNVPAYSYEQYF. The CDR3 DNA follows: TGTGCCAGCAGTTTATCCAACGTGCCGGCCTACTCCTACGAGCAGTACTTC.